Each of the 12 T cell receptor beta chains below was sequenced from the same sample in a study of cytomegalovirus exposure and HLA in healthy donors. Use of 60 Vbeta and 13 Jbeta primers characterized the PCR. Assay used: immunoSEQ multiplex PCR; TCRdb lists only in-frame clones, some missing. The sample records roughly 190,000 clones, under 80% being singletons. The sample was PBMCs. The receptors originated from a female donor in good health and CMV-seronegative.

This chain uses TRBV6-1 with TRBJ1-5; perhaps TRBD1 as D (6 bases). CDR1 and CDR2 from the germline V gene are MNHNS and SASEGT. Trimming took off 4 bases at V and 3 bases at J, with 10 bases between the two ends. CDR3 length equals 14 residues. Here the CDR3 DNA reads TGTGCCAGCAGTGCGACAGGCTTCAATCAGCCCCAGCATTTT. Its protein product is CASSATGFNQPQHF.

V is TRBV4-3 and J is TRBJ1-2; TRBD1 aligns across 9 bases. In germline, CDR1 is LGHNA, CDR2 YSLEER. V trimming: 0 bases; J trimming: 9 bases; junction bases outside the gene matches: 8. The CDR3 covers 15 residues. The CDR3 coding sequence is TGCGCCAGCAGCCAAGAAGAGGGGACAGGGTTGAGCTACACCTTC. This gives the protein CASSQEEGTGLSYTF.

The chain has TRBV19 and TRBJ2-7; 10 bases agree with TRBD1. With V trimmed by 6 bases and J by 1 base, 6 bases remained unmatched. This CDR3 is 15 amino acids long. The V gene's germline CDR1 is LNHDA and CDR2 SQIVND (reference sequence). CDR3 sequence: CASRNPGQGSYEQYF. The DNA of the CDR3 is TGTGCCAGTAGGAATCCGGGACAGGGGTCCTACGAGCAGTACTTC.

The chain has TRBV7-2 and TRBJ2-1; D is ambiguous. The V gene's germline CDR1 is SGHTA and CDR2 FQGNSA. V was trimmed by 4 bases and J by 7 bases, leaving 5 bases between them. The CDR3 sequence is 11 residues long. DNA for the CDR3: TGTGCCAGCAGCTCAACTAATGAGCAGTTCTTC. Residues: CASSSTNEQFF.

The chain has TRBV12-5 and TRBJ2-3; D possibly corresponds to TRBD1 (5 bases). CDR1 is LGHNT, CDR2 FRNRAP, per germline. V was pared by 4 bases and J by 4 bases, with 9 bases between. The CDR3 length is 13 residues. The CDR3 nucleotides are TGTGCTAGTGGTTCCCAGGGCGCAGATACGCAGTATTTT. It specifies CASGSQGADTQYF.

V and J are TRBV7-9 and TRBJ2-7; 7 bases are shared with TRBD1. The germline V gene has CDR1 SEHNR and CDR2 FQNEAQ (reference sequence). V lost 1 base and J lost 1; bases outside the gene matches: 1. This CDR3 region has 14 residues. The CDR3 sequence is CASSLGGQSYEQYF. CDR3 DNA sequence: TGTGCCAGCAGCTTAGGGGGACAGTCCTACGAGCAGTACTTC.

This clone was seen a handful of times. This chain links TRBV2 with TRBJ2-5; weak D call: TRBD1 (6 bases). The CDR3 is 14 residues long. Deletions cut 2 bases from V and 3 bases from J, with 10 bases between. Germline CDR1 and CDR2: SNHLY and FYNNEI. This chain's CDR3 is CASSEWQGKETQYF. The CDR3 nucleotides read TGTGCCAGCAGTGAATGGCAGGGGAAAGAGACCCAGTACTTC. The complete variable domain, with remaining parts taken from reference TRBV2 and TRBJ2-5, reads EPEVTQTPSHQVTQMGQEVILRCVPISNHLYFYWYRQILGQKVEFLVSFYNNEISEKSEIFDDQFSVERPDGSNFTLKIRSTKLEDSAMYFCASSEWQGKETQYFGPGTRLLVL.

The chain carries TRBV4-3 and TRBJ1-1, with D maybe TRBD1 (6 bases). The CDR3 extends over 13 amino acids. Germline V lookup: CDR1 LGHNA, CDR2 YSLEER. V shed 0 bases and J shed 7 bases, with 9 bases lying between them. The CDR3 spells CASSQEGGVEAFF. As DNA, the CDR3 is TGCGCCAGCAGCCAAGAAGGGGGGGTTGAAGCTTTCTTT.

This clone was recorded a few times. The J gene is TRBJ2-2, the V gene TRBV30, with 7 bases identical to TRBD2. V lost 0 bases, J lost 5 bases, and 12 bases stayed unmatched. This CDR3 region has 17 residues. Per the germline V gene, CDR1 is GTSNPN and CDR2 is SVGIG (reference sequence). DNA for the CDR3: TGTGCCTGGAGTGTCTTTGGGAGCGGGGTAGAAACCGGGGAGCTGTTTTTT. This codes for CAWSVFGSGVETGELFF.

This CDR3 reads CASSLVVGTSVLYEQYF. CDR3 nucleotides: TGTGCCAGCAGCTTAGTGGTTGGGACTAGCGTCTTATACGAGCAGTACTTC. V gene TRBV7-9 combines with J gene TRBJ2-7, with 10 bases matching TRBD2. V lost 1 base, J lost 4 bases, and 10 bases stayed unmatched. Germline V gives CDR1 SEHNR, CDR2 FQNEAQ (reference sequence). The CDR3 runs to 17 residues.

This sequence joins TRBV10-2 and TRBJ2-7; a weak D match, TRBD1 (6 bases). The CDR3 totals 14 residues. The V end was cut by 0 bases, the J end by 4 bases, with 10 bases between. Germline V gene lookup returns CDR1 WSHSY and CDR2 SAAADI. CDR3 coding DNA: TGCGCCAGCAGTGAGTCGGGACAAAGGTACGAGCAGTACTTC. It codes for CASSESGQRYEQYF.

CDR3 loop: CASSLSKGMNTEAFF. DNA of the CDR3: TGTGCCAGCAGCTTGAGTAAGGGGATGAACACTGAAGCTTTCTTT. The chain carries TRBV5-4 and TRBJ1-1; tentative D call: TRBD1 (5 bases). The CDR3 is made up of 15 amino acids. In germline, CDR1 is SGHNT, CDR2 YYREEE (reference sequence). The V end was cut by 1 base, the J end by 0 bases, with 10 bases between.